This T cell receptor (beta chain) was retrieved from a study of blood T cell repertoires in COVID-19. As for the study in general: Researchers got acute and convalescent COVID-19 samples from the United States, Italy and Spain.

Original data processing: It was from reference gene primer amplification that nucleated cell counts were estimated. Only in-frame clones appear in the TCRdb table, and some are missing; sequencing was by immunoSEQ multiplex PCR. V, J and clone size were drawn from that table, and D and trimming were deduced from the DNA. The profile shows roughly 20,000 clones, 87% of them singletons. V dropped 1 base and J dropped 4; count of bases not matched to a gene: 3. Germline CDR1 SGHTA, CDR2 FQGNSA. This CDR3 has 15 amino acids. The J gene is TRBJ2-5, the V gene TRBV7-2, with 10 nucleotides matching TRBD2. The TCR was taken from a human donor in a cohort sampled during active COVID-19. The donor label of this sample is uncertain. Sequencing was performed on peripheral blood. The CDR3 sequence is CASSLGLAGAETQYF. Here the CDR3 DNA reads TGTGCCAGCAGCTTAGGGCTAGCGGGAGCAGAGACCCAGTACTTC.